This TCR beta chain was captured in a study of blood T cell repertoires in COVID-19. The overall study: The cDNA or gDNA used as material had been derived from T cells, B-cell-depleted T cells, or PBMCs.

V dropped 1 base and J dropped 3 bases, with 12 bases sitting between them. Germline values: CDR1 LNHDA, CDR2 SQIVND (reference sequence). The CDR3 is 15 amino acids. Original processing methods: Cell counts per sample came from amplifying reference gene primers. The table came from immunoSEQ multiplex PCR; TCRdb's copy has only in-frame clones and leaves some out. D and trimming come from the DNA, and the V and J calls and clone size come from that table. The data contain some 170,000 clones, 77% of them singletons. Sequenced input: peripheral blood. J is TRBJ2-5 and V is TRBV19, with a tentative D call TRBD1 (6 bases). This sequence originates from a man between 65 and 85 years old with acute or convalescent COVID-19. This chain's CDR3 is CASSIGGTPKETQYF. The DNA for the CDR3 is TGTGCCAGTAGTATAGGGGGGACACCTAAAGAGACCCAGTACTTC.